These T cell receptor beta chains were read from a single sample in a study of graft-versus-host responses after intestinal transplantation. Using immunoSEQ multiplex PCR, the repertoire was profiled, and TCRdb retains in-frame clones only, with some absent. The table shows 20,000 or so clones, with around 90% occurring only once. Specimen: PBMCs, collected more than 350 days after transplant. These receptors were obtained from a human patient who received an intestinal transplant, so some T cells may come from the graft donor. Both conserved end residues are part of each CDR3. Each record gives: J gene, D gene, clone size, V gene, CDR3 protein, CDR3 DNA. A D gene is named only where the DNA matches it firmly. Size tells how often a clone was seen (once, few, many) or the class of an expanded clone, and some rows leave it out.

j_call: TRBJ1-1
d_call: .
clone_size: once
v_call: TRBV29-1
cdr3_aa: CSVEAGRGAFF
cdr3_nt: TGCAGCGTTGAAGCGGGGAGAGGAGCTTTCTTT

j_call: TRBJ1-4
d_call: TRBD1
clone_size: .
v_call: TRBV5-6
cdr3_aa: CASSGGQGAREREKLFF
cdr3_nt: TGTGCCAGCAGCGGCGGACAGGGGGCGCGGGAGAGGGAAAAACTGTTTTTT

j_call: TRBJ2-5
d_call: TRBD2
clone_size: .
v_call: TRBV7-8
cdr3_aa: CASSLESGGRGETQYF
cdr3_nt: TGTGCCAGCAGCTTAGAGTCCGGCGGGAGGGGAGAGACCCAGTACTTC

j_call: TRBJ2-1
d_call: .
clone_size: .
v_call: TRBV27
cdr3_aa: CASSRTPGPYNEQFF
cdr3_nt: TGTGCCAGCAGCCGGACCCCGGGGCCCTACAATGAGCAGTTCTTC

j_call: TRBJ1-5
d_call: .
clone_size: .
v_call: TRBV7-2
cdr3_aa: CASSLDSLQPQHF
cdr3_nt: TGTGCCAGCAGCTTAGACAGTCTTCAGCCCCAGCATTTT

j_call: TRBJ1-5
d_call: .
clone_size: .
v_call: TRBV27
cdr3_aa: CASNVGGLDQPQHF
cdr3_nt: TGTGCCAGCAATGTGGGGGGGCTGGATCAGCCCCAGCATTTT

j_call: TRBJ1-5
d_call: .
clone_size: .
v_call: TRBV30
cdr3_aa: CAWSVPDDQPQHF
cdr3_nt: TGTGCCTGGAGTGTACCCGACGATCAGCCCCAGCATTTT

j_call: TRBJ2-7
d_call: TRBD2
clone_size: .
v_call: TRBV11-3
cdr3_aa: CASSLGGVAGVEEQYF
cdr3_nt: TGTGCCAGCAGCTTAGGAGGGGTGGCGGGAGTTGAGGAGCAGTACTTC

j_call: TRBJ1-1
d_call: .
clone_size: .
v_call: TRBV6-4
cdr3_aa: CASSDSLGQLAMSSEAFF
cdr3_nt: TGTGCCAGCAGTGATTCCCTCGGGCAACTCGCAATGTCCTCTGAAGCTTTCTTT

j_call: TRBJ2-3
d_call: TRBD2
clone_size: .
v_call: TRBV9
cdr3_aa: CASSPIAGERTDTQYF
cdr3_nt: TGTGCCAGCAGCCCCATAGCGGGAGAACGGACAGATACGCAGTATTTT

j_call: TRBJ1-1
d_call: .
clone_size: .
v_call: TRBV4-2
cdr3_aa: CASSQEGRPEAFF
cdr3_nt: TGTGCCAGCAGCCAAGAAGGTCGTCCTGAAGCTTTCTTT

j_call: TRBJ2-1
d_call: TRBD1
clone_size: .
v_call: TRBV12-5
cdr3_aa: CASGFGQGFYNEQFF
cdr3_nt: TGTGCTAGTGGTTTCGGACAGGGGTTCTACAATGAGCAGTTCTTC

j_call: TRBJ2-7
d_call: .
clone_size: .
v_call: TRBV6-6
cdr3_aa: CASTPPTGFEQYF
cdr3_nt: TGTGCCAGCACCCCCCCCACAGGGTTCGAGCAGTACTTC

j_call: TRBJ2-7
d_call: .
clone_size: .
v_call: TRBV28
cdr3_aa: CASISGGTNYEQYF
cdr3_nt: TGTGCCAGCATTAGTGGGGGGACAAACTACGAGCAGTACTTC

j_call: TRBJ2-7
d_call: TRBD2
clone_size: once
v_call: TRBV7-2
cdr3_aa: CASSFSGGGFYEQYF
cdr3_nt: TGTGCCAGCAGCTTCTCTGGGGGGGGTTTCTACGAGCAGTACTTC

j_call: TRBJ1-5
d_call: .
clone_size: .
v_call: TRBV6-1
cdr3_aa: CASSEVAGNQPQHF
cdr3_nt: TGTGCCAGCAGTGAAGTGGCAGGCAATCAGCCCCAGCATTTT

j_call: TRBJ1-2
d_call: TRBD1
clone_size: .
v_call: TRBV5-4
cdr3_aa: CASSLDPRQGSYGYTF
cdr3_nt: TGTGCCAGCAGCTTGGATCCGAGACAGGGGTCCTACGGCTACACCTTC

j_call: TRBJ2-7
d_call: .
clone_size: .
v_call: TRBV29-1
cdr3_aa: CSVAQGNEQYF
cdr3_nt: TGCAGCGTTGCACAGGGCAACGAGCAGTACTTC

j_call: TRBJ1-1
d_call: .
clone_size: .
v_call: TRBV5-1
cdr3_aa: CASSLEHLNTEAFF
cdr3_nt: TGCGCCAGCAGCTTGGAACACCTGAACACTGAAGCTTTCTTT

j_call: TRBJ2-7
d_call: .
clone_size: .
v_call: TRBV4-1
cdr3_aa: CASSQATGFLYEQYF
cdr3_nt: TGCGCCAGCAGCCAAGCGACAGGATTCCTCTACGAGCAGTACTTC

j_call: TRBJ2-7
d_call: .
clone_size: few
v_call: TRBV28
cdr3_aa: CASSLRGGGEQYF
cdr3_nt: TGTGCCAGCAGTTTAAGAGGTGGCGGGGAGCAGTACTTC

j_call: TRBJ1-2
d_call: TRBD1
clone_size: .
v_call: TRBV6-6
cdr3_aa: CASSLRTGAGYTF
cdr3_nt: TGTGCCAGCAGCCTGCGGACAGGGGCCGGCTACACCTTC

j_call: TRBJ2-3
d_call: TRBD1
clone_size: .
v_call: TRBV6-5
cdr3_aa: CASSPGDRFTDTQYF
cdr3_nt: TGTGCCAGCAGTCCCGGGGACAGGTTCACAGATACGCAGTATTTT

j_call: TRBJ2-7
d_call: TRBD2
clone_size: .
v_call: TRBV4-1
cdr3_aa: CASSQEGGSGSSNEQYF
cdr3_nt: TGCGCCAGCAGCCAAGAGGGGGGTAGCGGGAGTTCCAACGAGCAGTACTTC

j_call: TRBJ2-5
d_call: .
clone_size: .
v_call: TRBV7-6
cdr3_aa: CASSLAAAQETQYF
cdr3_nt: TGTGCCAGCAGCTTAGCGGCTGCCCAAGAGACCCAGTACTTC

j_call: TRBJ2-3
d_call: .
clone_size: .
v_call: TRBV7-2
cdr3_aa: CASSWRADTQYF
cdr3_nt: TGTGCCAGCAGCTGGCGAGCAGATACGCAGTATTTT

j_call: TRBJ1-1
d_call: TRBD1
clone_size: .
v_call: TRBV9
cdr3_aa: CASSLGTGMTEAFF
cdr3_nt: TGTGCCAGCAGCCTCGGGACAGGGATGACTGAAGCTTTCTTT

j_call: TRBJ1-6
d_call: .
clone_size: few
v_call: TRBV4-1
cdr3_aa: CASSQDSPLHF
cdr3_nt: TGCGCCAGCAGCCAAGATTCACCCCTCCACTTT

j_call: TRBJ1-2
d_call: .
clone_size: .
v_call: TRBV28
cdr3_aa: CASTQGGEGDYGYTF
cdr3_nt: TGTGCCAGCACACAGGGAGGGGAAGGGGACTATGGCTACACCTTC

j_call: TRBJ2-7
d_call: .
clone_size: .
v_call: TRBV6-7
cdr3_aa: CARIGTSLYF
cdr3_nt: TGTGCGAGAATCGGGACTTCACTGTACTTC

j_call: TRBJ1-1
d_call: .
clone_size: .
v_call: TRBV9
cdr3_aa: CASSVVRNTEAFF
cdr3_nt: TGTGCCAGCAGCGTGGTTCGGAACACTGAAGCTTTCTTT

j_call: TRBJ2-3
d_call: .
clone_size: .
v_call: TRBV6-4
cdr3_aa: CASSEGGLTDTQYF
cdr3_nt: TGTGCCAGCAGTGAGGGGGGGCTGACAGATACGCAGTATTTT

j_call: TRBJ2-5
d_call: .
clone_size: .
v_call: TRBV4-1
cdr3_aa: CASSQGDRIQETQYF
cdr3_nt: TGCGCCAGCAGCCAAGGAGACAGGATCCAAGAGACCCAGTACTTC

j_call: TRBJ2-1
d_call: .
clone_size: .
v_call: TRBV10-1
cdr3_aa: CASRYRPDHNEQFF
cdr3_nt: TGCGCCAGCCGGTATAGACCAGACCACAATGAGCAGTTCTTC

j_call: TRBJ2-5
d_call: .
clone_size: .
v_call: TRBV4-1
cdr3_aa: CASSQGTGLDYEWETQYF
cdr3_nt: TGCGCCAGCAGCCAAGGTACGGGTCTTGACTATGAGTGGGAGACCCAGTACTTC

j_call: TRBJ2-7
d_call: TRBD1
clone_size: .
v_call: TRBV6-1
cdr3_aa: CASSSTRTGSYEQYF
cdr3_nt: TGTGCCAGCAGTTCCACCCGGACAGGCTCCTACGAGCAGTACTTC

j_call: TRBJ1-2
d_call: .
clone_size: .
v_call: TRBV4-1
cdr3_aa: CASSHLRGAGYGYTF
cdr3_nt: TGCGCCAGCAGCCACCTCCGAGGGGCCGGCTATGGCTACACCTTC

j_call: TRBJ1-6
d_call: .
clone_size: .
v_call: TRBV5-4
cdr3_aa: CASSLHGANPNSPLHF
cdr3_nt: TGTGCCAGCAGCTTGCATGGGGCAAACCCTAATTCACCCCTCCACTTT

j_call: TRBJ1-6
d_call: .
clone_size: .
v_call: TRBV11-2
cdr3_aa: CASSPRTGPNSPLHF
cdr3_nt: TGTGCCAGCAGCCCAAGAACAGGGCCCAATTCACCCCTCCACTTT

j_call: TRBJ2-5
d_call: .
clone_size: .
v_call: TRBV9
cdr3_aa: CASSVGEWETQYF
cdr3_nt: TGTGCTAGCAGCGTAGGGGAGTGGGAGACCCAGTACTTC

j_call: TRBJ2-7
d_call: TRBD2
clone_size: .
v_call: TRBV6-5
cdr3_aa: CASSYSTAGGTYEQYF
cdr3_nt: TGTGCCAGCAGTTACTCGACGGCGGGGGGTACCTACGAGCAGTACTTC

j_call: TRBJ2-2
d_call: TRBD1
clone_size: .
v_call: TRBV13
cdr3_aa: CASSPHRGLRLIENTGELFF
cdr3_nt: TGTGCCAGCAGCCCCCACAGGGGGCTAAGACTGATCGAGAACACCGGGGAGCTGTTTTTT

j_call: TRBJ1-2
d_call: TRBD1
clone_size: .
v_call: TRBV6-5
cdr3_aa: CASSYPDRAGGYGYTF
cdr3_nt: TGTGCCAGCAGTTACCCGGACAGGGCGGGTGGCTATGGCTACACCTTC

j_call: TRBJ2-5
d_call: TRBD2
clone_size: .
v_call: TRBV30
cdr3_aa: CATSGKWETQYF
cdr3_nt: TGTGCCACAAGCGGGAAGTGGGAGACCCAGTACTTC

j_call: TRBJ2-6
d_call: .
clone_size: .
v_call: TRBV6-1
cdr3_aa: CASSETPPVTSRGSGANVLTF
cdr3_nt: TGTGCCAGCAGTGAAACACCCCCTGTGACATCGAGGGGCTCTGGGGCCAACGTCCTGACTTTC

j_call: TRBJ2-3
d_call: TRBD2
clone_size: .
v_call: TRBV7-3
cdr3_aa: CASSSTLAGATDTQYF
cdr3_nt: TGTGCCAGCAGCTCTACGCTAGCGGGAGCAACAGATACGCAGTATTTT

j_call: TRBJ2-1
d_call: TRBD2
clone_size: .
v_call: TRBV19
cdr3_aa: CASSILLAGGFSYNEQFF
cdr3_nt: TGTGCCAGTAGTATACTCCTAGCGGGGGGATTCTCCTACAATGAGCAGTTCTTC

j_call: TRBJ2-2
d_call: .
clone_size: .
v_call: TRBV12-5
cdr3_aa: CASGFREGNTGELFF
cdr3_nt: TGTGCTAGTGGTTTTCGTGAGGGAAACACCGGGGAGCTGTTTTTT

j_call: TRBJ2-3
d_call: .
clone_size: once
v_call: TRBV4-1
cdr3_aa: CASSQDTPTDTQYF
cdr3_nt: TGCGCCAGCAGCCAAGACACCCCCACAGATACGCAGTATTTT

j_call: TRBJ2-4
d_call: TRBD1
clone_size: .
v_call: TRBV6-5
cdr3_aa: CASGRDRGLSDIQYF
cdr3_nt: TGTGCCAGCGGCAGGGACAGGGGGCTAAGCGACATTCAGTACTTC

j_call: TRBJ2-3
d_call: TRBD1
clone_size: once
v_call: TRBV6-1
cdr3_aa: CASRWDSYTDTQYF
cdr3_nt: TGTGCCAGCAGATGGGACAGCTACACAGATACGCAGTATTTT

j_call: TRBJ2-5
d_call: .
clone_size: .
v_call: TRBV6-6
cdr3_aa: CASRPGSETQYF
cdr3_nt: TGTGCCAGCCGGCCGGGTTCAGAGACCCAGTACTTC

j_call: TRBJ2-7
d_call: .
clone_size: once
v_call: TRBV5-1
cdr3_aa: CASSLGTEIDEQYF
cdr3_nt: TGCGCCAGCAGCCTAGGGACTGAAATCGACGAGCAGTACTTC